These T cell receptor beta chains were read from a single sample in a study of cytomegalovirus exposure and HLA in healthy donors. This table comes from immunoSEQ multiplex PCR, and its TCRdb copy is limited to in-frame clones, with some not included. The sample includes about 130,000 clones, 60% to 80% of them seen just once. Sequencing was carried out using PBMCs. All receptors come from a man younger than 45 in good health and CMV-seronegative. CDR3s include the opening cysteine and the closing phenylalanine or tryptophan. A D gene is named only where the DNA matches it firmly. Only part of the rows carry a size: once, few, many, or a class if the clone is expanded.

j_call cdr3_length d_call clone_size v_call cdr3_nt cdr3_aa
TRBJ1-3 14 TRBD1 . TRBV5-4 TGTGCCAGCAGCCGGGAAGGACAGGGGAACACCATATATTTT CASSREGQGNTIYF
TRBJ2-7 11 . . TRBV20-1 TGCAGTGCCGGAGGGGCCTACGAGCAGTACTTC CSAGGAYEQYF
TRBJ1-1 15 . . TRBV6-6 TGTGCCAGCAGTTACGGCCGGGAATTGGACACTGAAGCTTTCTTT CASSYGRELDTEAFF
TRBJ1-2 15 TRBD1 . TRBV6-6 TGTGCCAGCAGTCAGAGGACAGGGATAAACTATGGCTACACCTTC CASSQRTGINYGYTF
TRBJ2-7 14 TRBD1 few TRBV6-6 TGTGCCAGCAGTACGGGACAGGGGGACAACGAGCAGTACTTC CASSTGQGDNEQYF
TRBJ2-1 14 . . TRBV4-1 TGCGCCAGCAGCCAAGGGGACGGGGGTGATGAGCAGTTCTTC CASSQGDGGDEQFF
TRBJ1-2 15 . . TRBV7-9 TGTGCCAGCAGCTTAGAAGCCGCGGGCAACTATGGCTACACCTTC CASSLEAAGNYGYTF
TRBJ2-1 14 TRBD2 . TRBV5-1 TGCGCCAGCAGCTTGGGCCTAGCGGGGAATGAGCAGTTCTTC CASSLGLAGNEQFF
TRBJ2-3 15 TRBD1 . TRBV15 TGTGCCACCAGCAGAGCGGGACAGGGTATAGATACGCAGTATTTT CATSRAGQGIDTQYF
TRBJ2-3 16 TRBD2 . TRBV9 TGTGCCAGCAGCGCCTGGGGAGGGTCCGGCACAGATACGCAGTATTTT CASSAWGGSGTDTQYF
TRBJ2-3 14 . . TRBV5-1 TGCGCCAGCAGCTTCGCGGGTAGCACAGATACGCAGTATTTT CASSFAGSTDTQYF
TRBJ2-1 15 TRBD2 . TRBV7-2 TGTGCCAGCAGCCGGACTAGCGGGAGATATAATGAGCAGTTCTTC CASSRTSGRYNEQFF
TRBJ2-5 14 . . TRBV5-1 TGCGCCAGCAGCTTGGCGGAGGCCCAAGAGACCCAGTACTTC CASSLAEAQETQYF
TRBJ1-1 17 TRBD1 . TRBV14 TGTGCCAGCAGCTCCCGTTGGACAGGAAAGGCGAACACTGAAGCTTTCTTT CASSSRWTGKANTEAFF
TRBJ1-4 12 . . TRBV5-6 TGTGCCAGCACGGGACTCAATGAAAAACTGTTTTTT CASTGLNEKLFF
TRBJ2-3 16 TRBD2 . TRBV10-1 TGCGCCAGCAGCAACCAGCGGGAGGGCGGCACAGATACGCAGTATTTT CASSNQREGGTDTQYF
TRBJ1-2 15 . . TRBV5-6 TGTGCCAGCAGCTTACAGGGAAACTCTAACTATGGCTACACCTTC CASSLQGNSNYGYTF
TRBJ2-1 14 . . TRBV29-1 TGCAGCGTTAGGGAGGCAGGTTCCTACAATGAGCAGTTCTTC CSVREAGSYNEQFF
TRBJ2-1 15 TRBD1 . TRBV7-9 TGTGCCAGCAGCCAGATACCGGGACAGTACAATGAGCAGTTCTTC CASSQIPGQYNEQFF
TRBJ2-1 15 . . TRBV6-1 TGTGCCAGCAGTGAGGGGCAGGGATACATCAATGAGCAGTTCTTC CASSEGQGYINEQFF
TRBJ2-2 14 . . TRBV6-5 TGTGCCAGCAGTAAAAACTCGAACACCGGGGAGCTGTTTTTT CASSKNSNTGELFF
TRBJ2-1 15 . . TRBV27 TGTGCCAGCAGTTTCGCCCCTACTATGTCTAGTGAGCAGTTCTTC CASSFAPTMSSEQFF
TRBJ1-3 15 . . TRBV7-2 TGTGCCAGCAGCGTCGCTGGTAACTTAGGAAACACCATATATTTT CASSVAGNLGNTIYF
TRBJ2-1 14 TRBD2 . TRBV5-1 TGCGCCAGTCGGACTAGCGGAGTTTACAATGAGCAGTTCTTC CASRTSGVYNEQFF
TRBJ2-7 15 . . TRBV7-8 TGTGCCAGCAGCTCCTTATCGGGCCGGGGCTACGAGCAGTACTTC CASSSLSGRGYEQYF
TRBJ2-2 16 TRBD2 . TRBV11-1 TGTGCCAGCAGAATTAGTGGCGGGAGAACCACCGGGGAGCTGTTTTTT CASRISGGRTTGELFF
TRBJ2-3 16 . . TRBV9 TGTGCCAGCAGCGTAGGAGGCGGCCCTAGCACAGATACGCAGTATTTT CASSVGGGPSTDTQYF
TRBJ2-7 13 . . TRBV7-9 TGTGCCAGCAGCCCGGGACTGACATACGAGCAGTACTTC CASSPGLTYEQYF
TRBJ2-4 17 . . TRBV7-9 TGTGCCAGCAGCCTTGGCAGGGGCTCCGTGGCCAAAAACATTCAGTACTTC CASSLGRGSVAKNIQYF
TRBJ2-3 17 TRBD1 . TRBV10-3 TGTGCCATCAGTGACCACACCGGGACAGGGAGCACAGATACGCAGTATTTT CAISDHTGTGSTDTQYF
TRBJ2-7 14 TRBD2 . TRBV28 TGTGCCAGCAGTCCATGGAGCGGGAGTGACGAGCAGTACTTC CASSPWSGSDEQYF
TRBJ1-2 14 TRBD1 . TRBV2 TGTGCCAGCAGTCCCGGGACAGGGGGGTATGGCTACACCTTC CASSPGTGGYGYTF
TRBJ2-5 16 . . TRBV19 TGTGCCAGTAGTATAGATCTCTTCCGGGGTCAAGAGACCCAGTACTTC CASSIDLFRGQETQYF